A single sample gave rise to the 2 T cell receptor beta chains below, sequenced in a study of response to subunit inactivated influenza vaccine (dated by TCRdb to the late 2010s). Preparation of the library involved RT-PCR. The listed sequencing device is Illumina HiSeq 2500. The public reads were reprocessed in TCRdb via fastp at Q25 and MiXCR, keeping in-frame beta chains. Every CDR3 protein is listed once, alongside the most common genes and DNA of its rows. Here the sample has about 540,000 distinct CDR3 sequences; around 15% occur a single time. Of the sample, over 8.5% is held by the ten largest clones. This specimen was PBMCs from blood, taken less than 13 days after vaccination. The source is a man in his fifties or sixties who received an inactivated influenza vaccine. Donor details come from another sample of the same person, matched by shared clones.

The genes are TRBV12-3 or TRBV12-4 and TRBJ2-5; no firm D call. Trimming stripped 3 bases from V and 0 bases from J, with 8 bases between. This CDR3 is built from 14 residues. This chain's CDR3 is CASSLGFYQETQYF. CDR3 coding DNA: TGTGCCAGCAGTTTGGGGTTCTACCAAGAGACCCAGTACTTC.

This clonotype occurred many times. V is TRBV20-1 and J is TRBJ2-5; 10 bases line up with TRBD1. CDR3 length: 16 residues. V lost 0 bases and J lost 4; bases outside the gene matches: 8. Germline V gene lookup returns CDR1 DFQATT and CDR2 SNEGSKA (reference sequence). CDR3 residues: CSARDARDRGGETQYF. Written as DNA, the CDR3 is TGCAGTGCTAGAGACGCCCGGGACAGGGGAGGAGAGACCCAGTACTTC.